The 17 T cell receptor beta chains presented below share a single source sample, sequenced in a study of technical replicates of blood from a handful of donors. Using immunoSEQ multiplex PCR, the repertoire was profiled, and TCRdb retains in-frame clones only, with some absent. The table shows 65,000 to 90,000 clones, with less than 99% occurring only once. The sample comprised T cells isolated from PBMCs. These receptors originate from a human donor in good health.

The chain recombines TRBV5-1 with TRBJ2-3; D is ambiguous. This CDR3 contains 13 residues. The V and J ends lost 2 bases and 2 bases respectively, with 6 bases between them. Germline assignment: CDR1 SGHRS and CDR2 YFSETQ. The CDR3 loop reads CASSFYITDTQYF. The CDR3 DNA reads as TGCGCCAGCAGCTTTTATATCACAGATACGCAGTATTTT.

This clone has only one observation. This chain links TRBV19 with TRBJ1-4; perhaps TRBD1 as D (6 bases). The CDR3 extends over 13 amino acids. Germline-derived CDR1 and CDR2 are LNHDA and SQIVND (reference sequence). V lost 7 bases, J lost 5 bases, and 11 bases lay in between. CDR3 amino acids: CASKLQGNEKLFF. CDR3 DNA sequence: TGTGCCAGTAAGTTGCAGGGGAATGAAAAACTGTTTTTT.

This clone appeared once. J is TRBJ2-7 and V is TRBV6-5, with D tentatively TRBD2 (5 bases). Looked up from germline, CDR1 is MNHEY and CDR2 is SVGAGI. The V and J ends lost 4 bases and 2 bases respectively, with 12 bases between them. The CDR3 is 14 residues long. Written as DNA, the CDR3 is TGTGCCAGCAGTTTTAGCGAAGGTCCCTACGAGCAGTACTTC. This translates into CASSFSEGPYEQYF.

The chain recombines TRBV27 with TRBJ1-4; D is unclear. Trimming took 4 bases from V and 0 from J, leaving 6 bases between them. Germline V lookup: CDR1 MNHEY, CDR2 SMNVEV (reference sequence). CDR3 length: 14 amino acids. DNA for the CDR3: TGTGCCAGCAGTTCTCTTGCAACTAATGAAAAACTGTTTTTT. Translating gives CASSSLATNEKLFF.

The V and J genes are TRBV19 and TRBJ2-1; no definite D call. The CDR3 totals 13 residues. Germline assignment: CDR1 LNHDA and CDR2 SQIVND (reference sequence). V was trimmed by 5 bases and J by 7 bases, leaving 12 bases between them. The CDR3 protein is CASSPETKNEQFF. Written as DNA, the CDR3 is TGTGCCAGTAGTCCCGAAACTAAGAATGAGCAGTTCTTC.

This clone was counted once. The chain uses TRBV7-9 and TRBJ2-1; 8 bases are shared with TRBD2. CDR1 is SEHNR, CDR2 FQNEAQ, per germline (reference sequence). The CDR3 loop spans 11 amino acids. For the CDR3, the DNA is TGTTCGGGAGGGCCCCACAATGAGCAGTTCTTC. This gives the protein CSGGPHNEQFF. Full variable domain (missing parts from reference TRBV7-9 and TRBJ2-1): DTGVSQNPRHKITKRGQNVTFRCDPISEHNRLYWYRQTLGQGPEFLTYFQNEAQLEKSRLLSDRFSAERPKGSFSTLEIQRTEQGDSAMYLCSGGPHNEQFFGPGTRLTVL.

J is TRBJ2-6 and V is TRBV6-1; the D gene is possibly TRBD2 (5 bases). CDR3 length: 15 amino acids. Germline CDR1 and CDR2: MNHNS and SASEGT. Trimming removed 8 bases at V and 2 bases at J, with 13 bases between. The CDR3 DNA reads as TGTGCCAGCTCCGGAGGTGGGACTGGGGCCAACGTCCTGACTTTC. Its protein product is CASSGGGTGANVLTF.

The rearrangement links TRBV7-2 to TRBJ2-3, with 7 positions matching TRBD1. Trimming removed 7 bases from V and 2 bases from J; junction bases left unmatched: 9. In germline, CDR1 is SGHTA, CDR2 FQGNSA. The CDR3 contains 15 residues. The CDR3 loop is CASNIQGINTDTQYF. DNA for the CDR3: TGTGCCAGCAACATACAGGGGATTAACACAGATACGCAGTATTTT. Complete variable domain (other parts from reference TRBV7-2 and TRBJ2-3): GAGVSQSPSNKVTEKGKDVELRCDPISGHTALYWYRQSLGQGLEFLIYFQGNSAPDKSGLPSDRFSAERTGGSVSTLTIQRTQQEDSAVYLCASNIQGINTDTQYFGPGTRLTVL.

The rearrangement links TRBV30 to TRBJ1-1; 7 nucleotides align to TRBD1. CDR1 and CDR2 (germline): GTSNPN, SVGIG (reference sequence). This CDR3 has 14 residues. Unmatched junction bases numbered 5, after V lost 3 bases and J lost 1 base. The CDR3 sequence: CAWRVKGANTEAFF. The CDR3 nucleotides are TGTGCCTGGAGGGTAAAGGGGGCGAACACTGAAGCTTTCTTT.

The chain couples TRBV6-1 to TRBJ1-5; 10 nucleotides align to TRBD1. Per germline, CDR1 MNHNS and CDR2 SASEGT. The V and J ends lost 5 bases and 4 bases, in that order; junction bases with no gene match: 5. The length of the CDR3 is 15 residues. CDR3 DNA sequence: TGTGCCAGCAGTTCCGACAGGGGGCGTAATCAGCCCCAGCATTTT. This translates into CASSSDRGRNQPQHF.

The DNA of the CDR3 is TGCGCCAGCAGCCCCAGTTCGCGGAAACTCCAACCGTCGGCTACGCAGTATTTT. Translated: CASSPSSRKLQPSATQYF. The chain has TRBV4-1 and TRBJ2-3; no firm D call. Trimming left V 4 bases short and J 8 bases short, with 28 bases between. This CDR3 has 18 residues. Per germline, CDR1 MGHRA and CDR2 YSYEKL.

Remarks on this clone: At one end, the junction sequence differs from germline, possibly due to a read error. CDR3 in amino acids: CASSYGNF. The CDR3 DNA follows: TGCGCCAGCAGCTACGGGAACTTC. The chain recombines TRBV5-1 with TRBJ2-7, with D tentatively TRBD2 (5 bases). Germline V gene sequence: CDR1 SGHRS, CDR2 YFSETQ. This CDR3 has 8 residues.

This CDR3 reads CASSYSINSGNEKLFF. CDR3 nucleotides: TGTGCCAGCAGTTACTCAATAAATTCAGGGAATGAAAAACTGTTTTTT. This chain links TRBV6-5 with TRBJ1-4; tentative D call: TRBD1 (5 bases). Germline V gene data show CDR1 as MNHEY and CDR2 as SVGAGI. V lost 0 bases and J lost 5, with 13 bases in between. The CDR3 runs 16 residues.

This chain links TRBV7-2 with TRBJ2-2; 8 nucleotides align to TRBD1. V lost 7 bases, J lost 5 bases, and 12 bases stayed unmatched. This CDR3 region has 16 residues. Germline-derived CDR1 and CDR2 are SGHTA and FQGNSA. The CDR3 loop reads CASIRGGTGGTGELFF. In nucleotides, the CDR3 is TGTGCCAGCATTCGAGGCGGGACAGGCGGGACCGGGGAGCTGTTTTTT.

The CDR3: CASSVAAGVHSGNTIYF. The CDR3 DNA reads TGTGCCAGCAGCGTAGCAGCAGGGGTCCACTCTGGAAACACCATATATTTT. The chain uses TRBV9 and TRBJ1-3; D is perhaps TRBD1 (6 bases). The CDR3 totals 17 residues. The germline gives CDR1 SGDLS, CDR2 YYNGEE. V shed 0 bases and J shed 0 bases, with 13 bases lying between them.

The chain carries TRBV2 and TRBJ1-1, with D possibly being TRBD1 (5 bases). The CDR3 runs 13 residues. Germline values: CDR1 SNHLY, CDR2 FYNNEI. V gave up 8 bases and J gave up 0 bases, with 10 bases separating them. CDR3 nucleotides: TGTGCCAGCTGGGGCGCAATGAACACTGAAGCTTTCTTT. Residues: CASWGAMNTEAFF.

The chain joins TRBV12-5 to TRBJ2-2, with D possibly being TRBD2 (5 bases). This CDR3 is 13 amino acids long. V was trimmed by 7 bases and J by 7 bases, leaving 13 bases between them. Germline CDR1 is LGHNT and CDR2 is FRNRAP. The CDR3 nucleotides are TGTGCTAGTGCCTTGGAGGCGGGCGGGGAGCTGTTTTTT. Amino acid sequence: CASALEAGGELFF.